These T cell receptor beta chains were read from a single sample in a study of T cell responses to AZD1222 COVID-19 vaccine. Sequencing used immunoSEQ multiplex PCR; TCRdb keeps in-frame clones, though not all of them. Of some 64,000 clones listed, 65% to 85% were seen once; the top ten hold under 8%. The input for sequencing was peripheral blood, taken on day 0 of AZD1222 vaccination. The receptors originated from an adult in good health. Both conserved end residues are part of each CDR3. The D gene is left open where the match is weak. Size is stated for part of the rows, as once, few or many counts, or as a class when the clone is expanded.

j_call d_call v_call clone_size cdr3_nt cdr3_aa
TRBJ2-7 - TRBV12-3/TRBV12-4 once TGTGCCAGCAGTAGCCGAAATGAGCAGTACTTC CASSSRNEQYF
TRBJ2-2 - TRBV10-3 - TGTGCCATCAGCTACGGGACCGGGGAGCTGTTTTTT CAISYGTGELFF
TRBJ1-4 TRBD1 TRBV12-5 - TGTGCTAGTGGTCCACAGGGGTTTAATGAAAAACTGTTTTTT CASGPQGFNEKLFF
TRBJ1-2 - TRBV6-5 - TGTGCCAGCAGTTTTACAGGTGGCGGCGGCTACACCTTC CASSFTGGGGYTF
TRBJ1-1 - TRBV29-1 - TGCAGCGTTGAAGGGGGCCCGGGAGCCACTGAAGCTTTCTTT CSVEGGPGATEAFF
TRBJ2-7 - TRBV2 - TGTGCCAGCACAGGGGTGAGCGAGCAGTACTTC CASTGVSEQYF
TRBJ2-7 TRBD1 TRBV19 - TGTGCCAGTAGTATAGTCCCAGGGGGCTCGATCGAGCAGTACTTC CASSIVPGGSIEQYF
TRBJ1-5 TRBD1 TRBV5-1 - TGCGCCAGCAGCTTAGGGACAGGGGGTACTCAGCCCCAGCATTTT CASSLGTGGTQPQHF
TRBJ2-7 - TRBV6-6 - TGTGCCAGCAGTCAAACAGGTCTGGGGCCGGGCATGCACTTC CASSQTGLGPGMHF
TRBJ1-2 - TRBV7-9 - TGTGCCAGCAGCTTACTAACCACAGGAGTTGACTACACCTTC CASSLLTTGVDYTF
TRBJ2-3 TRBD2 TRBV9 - TGTGCCAGCAGTTTTAGCGGGGACACAGATACGCAGTATTTT CASSFSGDTDTQYF
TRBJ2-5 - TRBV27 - TGTGCCAGCAGTCCACGGACAGAAGAGACCCAGTACTTC CASSPRTEETQYF
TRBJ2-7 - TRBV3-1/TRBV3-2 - TGTGCCAGCAGCCCCCCGTTGGAGGGCGAAGGGTACGAGCAGTACTTC CASSPPLEGEGYEQYF
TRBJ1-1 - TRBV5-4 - TGTGCCAGCAGCTTAAAGGGCAGCATGAACACTGAAGCTTTCTTT CASSLKGSMNTEAFF
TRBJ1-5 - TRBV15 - TGTGCCACCAGCAGAGATTGGAGTCAGCCCCAGCATTTT CATSRDWSQPQHF
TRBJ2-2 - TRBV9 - TGTGCCAGCACCCCCCGCTTCCGGCGGAATGGCACCGGGGAGCTGTTTTTT CASTPRFRRNGTGELFF
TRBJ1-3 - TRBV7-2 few TGTGCCAGCAGCCCCTCCGGCCGCTCTGGAAACACCATATATTTT CASSPSGRSGNTIYF